One and the same sample provided the 9 T cell receptor beta chains below, sequenced in a study of blood T cell repertoires in COVID-19. Here immunoSEQ multiplex PCR was the method, and the copy in TCRdb shows in-frame clones only, minus some. This table holds under 250,000 clones, about 79% found once. Sequencing input: PBMCs or T cells enriched from blood (not recorded which). The receptor source for this set is a woman aged 40 to 50 with acute COVID-19.

The chain has TRBV18 and TRBJ1-1; 8 nucleotides align to TRBD1. CDR1 KGHSH and CDR2 LQKENI come from the germline V gene. CDR3 length: 12 residues. V shed 3 bases and J 9 bases; nucleotides not matched to a gene: 3. For the CDR3, the DNA is TGTGCCAGCTCACCCGGACAGGGAAAAGCTTTCTTT. Translated: CASSPGQGKAFF.

This rearrangement joins TRBV7-2 to TRBJ2-5, with 11 bases aligning to TRBD2. The CDR3 totals 16 residues. Looked up from germline, CDR1 is SGHTA and CDR2 is FQGNSA. After removal of 3 bases from V and 6 bases from J, the junction contained 9 bases not matched to a gene. The CDR3 DNA reads as TGTGCCAGCAGCTTCGGTAGCGGGAGGGCCGGGCAGACCCAGTACTTC. It encodes CASSFGSGRAGQTQYF. Together with reference TRBV7-2 and TRBJ2-5, the CDR3 gives the full variable domain: GAGVSQSPSNKVTEKGKDVELRCDPISGHTALYWYRQSLGQGLEFLIYFQGNSAPDKSGLPSDRFSAERTGGSVSTLTIQRTQQEDSAVYLCASSFGSGRAGQTQYFGPGTRLLVL.

In its sample, this clone was seen a few times. The chain employs TRBV5-1 and TRBJ2-5, with a weak D call TRBD1 (5 bases). Germline CDR1 and CDR2: SGHRS and YFSETQ. The CDR3 is 15 amino acids. V shed 5 bases and J shed 2 bases, with 16 bases lying between them. The CDR3 loop is CASSPMTAQQETQYF. CDR3 nucleotides: TGCGCCAGCAGTCCAATGACAGCTCAACAAGAGACCCAGTACTTC.

V is TRBV24-1 and J is TRBJ2-5, with 8 bases identical to TRBD2. Germline CDR1 and CDR2: KGHDR and SFDVKD. Trimming at V came to 12 bases and at J to 5 bases, leaving 13 bases not matched to a gene. The CDR3 runs 14 residues. CDR3 sequence reads: CAPRGGGGGETQYF. The DNA for the CDR3 is TGTGCCCCCCGCGGAGGTGGCGGGGGGGAGACCCAGTACTTC.

Only one count was recorded for this clone. V gene TRBV3-1 (or the pseudogene TRBV3-2) combines with J gene TRBJ1-2; the match to TRBD1 covers 8 bases. Trimming cost V 4 bases and J 5 bases; bases outside gene matches: 9. Germline V gene sequence: CDR1 LGHDT, CDR2 YNNKEL (reference sequence). The CDR3 is 15 amino acids. The CDR3 sequence: CASSPGTGPMYGYTF. In DNA form, the CDR3 reads TGTGCCAGCAGCCCTGGGACAGGTCCTATGTATGGCTACACCTTC.

The chain recombines TRBV5-6 with TRBJ2-7; TRBD2 agrees at 12 bases. Germline CDR1 reads SGHDT; CDR2 reads YYEEEE. CDR3 length equals 17 residues. V was pared by 4 bases and J by 0 bases, with 8 bases of the junction left unmatched. The CDR3 loop is CASSAWTSGVLSYEQYF. CDR3 bases: TGTGCCAGCAGCGCCTGGACTAGCGGGGTCCTCTCCTACGAGCAGTACTTC.

The chain combines TRBV19 with TRBJ2-2; D is possibly TRBD1 (5 bases). CDR1 LNHDA and CDR2 SQIVND come from the germline V gene (reference sequence). Trimming took off 10 bases at V and 8 bases at J, with 14 bases between the two ends. The length of the CDR3 is 12 residues. The CDR3 spells CATQKGPGELFF. The CDR3 nucleotides read TGTGCCACCCAAAAGGGGCCTGGGGAGCTGTTTTTT.

The chain employs TRBV4-2 and TRBJ1-2; TRBD1 matches at 7 bases. Losses at the gene ends were 1 base for V and 6 bases for J; bases not matched to a gene: 8. In germline, CDR1 is LGHNA, CDR2 YNFKEQ. The CDR3 loop spans 15 amino acids. The DNA for the CDR3 is TGTGCCAGCAGCCAAGGAACCGGGACAGTTGATGGCTACACCTTC. Amino acids: CASSQGTGTVDGYTF.

This chain links TRBV7-3 with TRBJ2-3, with 7 bases lining up with TRBD1. With V trimmed by 0 bases and J by 5 bases, 8 bases remained unmatched. The CDR3 spans 16 residues. Germline V gene sequence: CDR1 SGHTA, CDR2 FQGTGA. CDR3: CASSLTAAGGIDTQYF. The DNA of the CDR3 is TGTGCCAGCAGCTTAACCGCGGCAGGGGGAATAGATACGCAGTATTTT.